This TCR beta chain derives from a study of OX40 agonist ivuxolimab in advanced cancers. Notes on the research overall: Ivuxolimab was a fully human IgG2 agonistic monoclonal antibody targeting the costimulatory receptor OX40 (CD134). Among the roughly 52 dose-escalation patients, roughly 20 had hepatocellular carcinoma, about 15 melanoma, 9 renal cell carcinoma and 9 head and neck cancer. The paper covers the monotherapy dose-escalation part of the phase I ivuxolimab trial, which included N of about 56 patients. In the dose-escalation cohort, 82.7% of patients were male, and the mean age was about 55 years, with a range of roughly 20 to 80. Prior anti-PD-1, anti-PD-L1 or anti-CTLA-4 therapy was permitted, and 35% to 40% of dose-escalation patients had received checkpoint inhibitors. Peripheral TCRbeta sequencing aimed to test whether ivuxolimab altered TCR sequence diversity and caused clonal T-cell expansion. Intravenous ivuxolimab was administered to patients every 2 weeks at six dose levels: 0.01, 0.1, 0.3, 1.5, 3 and 10 mg/kg. Partial responses were achieved by three dose-escalation patients, of whom one had hepatocellular carcinoma and two had cutaneous melanoma. The paper's findings and limits, for the study overall: On average, CD8+ T cells showed more expanded clones than CD4+ T cells after ivuxolimab. Partial responders in the 0.1-3.0 mg/kg groups had among the lowest normalized peripheral clonal expansion, especially among CD8+ T cells. At doses of 0.1 to 3.0 mg/kg, clonal expansion of both CD4+ and CD8+ T cells in blood was seen between baseline and week 6. Low levels of normalized T-cell clonal expansion were also seen in some patients who did not respond. Antigen specificity was not determined for the clonally expanded peripheral T cells.

For sequencing of the TCRbeta CDR3 region, genomic DNA was extracted from the sorted cells. The immunoSEQ Assay was used for sequencing of TCRbeta CDR3 regions. Drawn from immuneACCESS, this table holds only the in-frame rearrangements with V and J called that TCRdb kept. Clones are partly lost; checked studies trace under half to an unresolved V gene and leave the rest unexplained. This sample is represented by around 78,000 clones; over 75% of them were singletons. 0.94% of the sample goes to the ten largest clones. The CDR3 starts with the cysteine, ends with the phenylalanine, and has 14 residues. Only the CDR3 DNA stays, 42 bases, in frame from base 1. CDR1 and CDR2 (LNHDA, SQIVND) derive from the germline V gene (reference sequence). V is cut by 5 bases and J by 7 bases, and the space between the germline ends is 15 bases. The trial excluded patients who had a history of autoimmune disease or who were on systemic immunosuppression. Peripheral blood for TCR sequencing was drawn from every dose cohort at baseline, at cycle 4 day 1 and at cycle 7 day 1. The samples were drawn from a first-in-human, open-label, multicenter phase I dose-escalation trial of ivuxolimab. Adults with locally advanced or metastatic head and neck squamous cell, hepatocellular, melanoma or renal cell carcinoma were enrolled in the trial. CD4+ and CD8+ T cells were sorted separately from peripheral blood before TCR sequencing.

A remark on this clone: Its antigen has not been determined. Per-nucleotide qualities are absent, and no much larger clonotype sits a single base away.

The material was CD4+ or CD8+ T cells sorted from blood, obtained in a trial of the OX40 agonist ivuxolimab. The clonotype originates from an adult with an advanced solid tumor such as melanoma, head and neck, liver or kidney cancer. The rearrangement joined TRBV19 to TRBJ1-5; the D gene cannot be named for sure. The CDR3 protein: CASSSSPPGQPQHF. The base sequence is TGTGCCAGTAGTTCATCTCCCCCGGGGCAGCCCCAGCATTTT.